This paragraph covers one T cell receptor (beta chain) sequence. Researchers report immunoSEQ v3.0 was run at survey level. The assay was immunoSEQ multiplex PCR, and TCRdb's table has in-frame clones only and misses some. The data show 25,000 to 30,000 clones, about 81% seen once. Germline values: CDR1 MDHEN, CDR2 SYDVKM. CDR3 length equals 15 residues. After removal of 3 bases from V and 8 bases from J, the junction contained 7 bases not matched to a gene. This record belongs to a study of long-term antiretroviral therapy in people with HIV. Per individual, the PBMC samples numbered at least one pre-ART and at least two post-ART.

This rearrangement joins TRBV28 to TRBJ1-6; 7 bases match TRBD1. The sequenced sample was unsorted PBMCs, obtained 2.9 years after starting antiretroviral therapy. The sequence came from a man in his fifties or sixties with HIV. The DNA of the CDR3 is TGTGCCAGCAGTTTCACCAGGGGGTCTCATTCACCCCTCCACTTT. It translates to CASSFTRGSHSPLHF.